The 9 T cell receptor beta chains below were found in one sample sequenced in a study of blood T cell repertoires in COVID-19. Some clones are missing from TCRdb's copy, which holds only in-frame ones; the method was immunoSEQ multiplex PCR. The sample has a few hundred thousand clones, around 93% seen once. Sequences were obtained from PBMCs or T cells enriched from blood (not recorded which). The receptor source for this set is a human donor in a cohort exposed to, infected with or recovered from COVID-19 (not recorded which). The donor label of this sample is uncertain.

The gene calls are TRBV18 and TRBJ2-4; unclear D gene. V was pared by 3 bases and J by 0 bases, with 12 bases between. The CDR3 runs 16 residues. Germline CDR1 reads KGHSH; CDR2 reads LQKENI. CDR3: CASSPQTSLAKNIQYF. DNA for the CDR3: TGTGCCAGCTCACCCCAGACATCACTAGCCAAAAACATTCAGTACTTC.

This chain links TRBV5-1 with TRBJ2-7; perhaps TRBD2 as D (6 bases). Deletions cut 4 bases from V and 2 bases from J, with 16 bases between. The V gene's germline CDR1 is SGHRS and CDR2 YFSETQ. This CDR3 comprises 15 residues. The CDR3 here is CASSAFRDSPYEQYF. CDR3 nucleotide sequence: TGCGCCAGCAGCGCATTCCGGGACTCGCCCTACGAGCAGTACTTC.

V gene TRBV19 combines with J gene TRBJ1-5; a possible D gene is TRBD1 (5 bases). Between the trimmed V and J ends, which lost 5 bases and 1 base, there was a span of 12 bases. Germline CDR1 reads LNHDA; CDR2 reads SQIVND (reference sequence). This CDR3 region has 15 residues. CDR3 bases: TGTGCCAGTAGTCCGGGGGGTTGGAGCAATCAGCCCCAGCATTTT. Translated, it gives CASSPGGWSNQPQHF.

The chain employs TRBV10-3 and TRBJ2-6; 7 bases are shared with TRBD2. There are 17 residues in the CDR3. Trimming removed 0 bases from V and 0 bases from J; junction bases left unmatched: 2. Germline CDR1 is ENHRY and CDR2 is SYGVKD. The CDR3 nucleotides are TGTGCCATCAGTGAGTCCCCGGGGGGCTCTGGGGCCAACGTCCTGACTTTC. Its protein product is CAISESPGGSGANVLTF.

The rearrangement uses TRBV3-1 (or the pseudogene TRBV3-2) and TRBJ2-7; maybe TRBD1 (5 bases). CDR1 and CDR2 from the germline V gene are LGHDT and YNNKEL (reference sequence). V lost 1 base, J lost 9 bases, and 7 bases lay in between. CDR3 length: 11 residues. For the CDR3, the DNA is TGTGCCAGCAGCCAAGGGGGCTGGCAGTACTTC. It translates to CASSQGGWQYF.

This clone occurred once. The chain employs TRBV4-1 and TRBJ2-2; 11 bases line up with TRBD1. Germline V gives CDR1 MGHRA, CDR2 YSYEKL. V lost 4 bases, J lost 0 bases, and 1 base stayed unmatched. The CDR3 covers 16 residues. CDR3: CASSRDRGANTGELFF. The CDR3 DNA reads TGCGCCAGCAGCCGGGACAGGGGGGCGAACACCGGGGAGCTGTTTTTT.

The chain is built from TRBV9 and TRBJ2-5, with D unresolved. Between the trimmed V and J ends, which lost 0 bases and 5 bases, there was a span of 8 bases. The CDR3 length is 13 residues. Germline assignment: CDR1 SGDLS and CDR2 YYNGEE. CDR3 nucleotides: TGTGCCAGCAGCGTAGCTTTATCGGAGACCCAGTACTTC. Encoded protein: CASSVALSETQYF.

The J gene is TRBJ1-1, the V gene TRBV23-1; TRBD1 aligns across 7 bases. TRBV23-1 is assigned to the ORF class and has an uncertain function. J was trimmed by 2 bases and V by 11 bases; bases with no gene match: 8. The CDR3 contains 13 residues. In DNA form, the CDR3 reads TGCGCCTCCCACCGGGACAGAAACACTGAAGCTTTCTTT. The encoded protein is CASHRDRNTEAFF.

V is TRBV19 and J is TRBJ1-4; perhaps TRBD1 as D (5 bases). Germline CDR1 is LNHDA and CDR2 is SQIVND (reference sequence). This CDR3 region has 15 residues. The ends were cut back, 5 bases at V and 8 bases at J, with 18 bases in the middle. The CDR3 spells CASSPVDGGGEKLFF. CDR3 coding DNA: TGTGCCAGTAGTCCTGTTGATGGGGGAGGCGAAAAACTGTTTTTT.